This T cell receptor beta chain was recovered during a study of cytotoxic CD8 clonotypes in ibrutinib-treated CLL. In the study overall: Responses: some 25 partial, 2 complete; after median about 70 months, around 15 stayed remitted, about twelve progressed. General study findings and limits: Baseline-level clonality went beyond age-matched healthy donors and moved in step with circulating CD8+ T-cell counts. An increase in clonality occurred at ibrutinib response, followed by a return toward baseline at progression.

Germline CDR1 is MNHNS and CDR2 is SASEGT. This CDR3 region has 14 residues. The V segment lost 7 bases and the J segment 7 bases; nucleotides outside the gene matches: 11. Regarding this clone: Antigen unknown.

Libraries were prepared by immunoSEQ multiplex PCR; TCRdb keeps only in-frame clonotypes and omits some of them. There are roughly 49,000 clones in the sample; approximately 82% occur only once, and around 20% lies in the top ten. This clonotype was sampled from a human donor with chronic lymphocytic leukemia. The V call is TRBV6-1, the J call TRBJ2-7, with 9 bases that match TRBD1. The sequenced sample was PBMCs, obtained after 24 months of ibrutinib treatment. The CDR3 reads CASTPGTGPQEQYF. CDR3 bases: TGTGCCAGCACTCCTGGGACAGGGCCCCAAGAGCAGTACTTC.